This T cell receptor beta chain is drawn from a study of sequential checkpoint blockade in melanoma. Study-wide context: TCRbeta immunosequencing was performed on DNA from approximately 93 pretreatment melanoma tumor samples.

The treatment is: randomized to nivolumab then ipilimumab (arm A) or the reverse (arm B). This CDR3 contains 12 residues. Germline assignment: CDR1 KGHSH and CDR2 LQKENI. V was pared by 3 bases and J by 11 bases, with 14 bases between. Method: immunoSEQ multiplex PCR; TCRdb's copy keeps in-frame clones and lacks some. Here the sample spans under 7,000 clones, roughly 28% being singletons. V usage is TRBV18 and J usage is TRBJ2-7; possibly TRBD2 for D (5 bases). The material was tumor tissue (inferred from file names), obtained from a patient given nivolumab and ipilimumab in sequence. The sequence was collected from a human donor with melanoma. CDR3 region: CASSPRDGGKYF. Written as DNA, the CDR3 is TGTGCCAGCTCACCGCGAGACGGAGGAAAGTACTTC.